The T cell receptor (beta chain) under discussion was sequenced for a study of shared T cell receptors in the human thymus. The CDR3 is 15 amino acids. Germline values: CDR1 SEHNR, CDR2 FQNEAQ (reference sequence). The V gene end was trimmed by 5 bases and the J gene end by 1 base; junction bases not matched to a gene: 4. The table came from immunoSEQ multiplex PCR; TCRdb's copy has only in-frame clones and leaves some out. The table has 700,000 to 750,000 clones, 80% to 90% seen once. A further study also used this sample, focusing on human thymus T cells. According to that study: It was from resections taken during corrective heart surgery that the thymus tissue came. Thymic TCR repertoires of unrelated people reportedly overlapped highly.

Sequencing used thymocytes. The V and J genes are TRBV7-9 and TRBJ2-1; 8 bases are a match to TRBD2. The clonotype was recovered from a girl under three years old with a congenital heart defect. The CDR3 DNA reads as TGTGCCAGCAGCCGAAAGCGGGGGTCCTACAATGAGCAGTTCTTC. Translation gives CASSRKRGSYNEQFF. The whole variable domain, remainder taken from reference TRBV7-9 and TRBJ2-1, is DTGVSQNPRHKITKRGQNVTFRCDPISEHNRLYWYRQTLGQGPEFLTYFQNEAQLEKSRLLSDRFSAERPKGSFSTLEIQRTEQGDSAMYLCASSRKRGSYNEQFFGPGTRLTVL.